A single sample is the source of the 10 T cell receptor beta chains below, sequenced in a study of control samples from healthy donors and cancer patients. The table came from immunoSEQ multiplex PCR; TCRdb's copy has only in-frame clones and leaves some out. The repertoire holds approximately 150,000 clones, with approximately 91% as singletons. The source material was blood. These receptors were obtained from a man aged 25-45 years in good health.

This chain links TRBV7-2 with TRBJ2-3; 8 bases map to TRBD2. Germline values: CDR1 SGHTA, CDR2 FQGNSA. This CDR3 region has 16 residues. V trimming: 4 bases; J trimming: 2 bases; junction bases outside the gene matches: 8. The CDR3 sequence: CASSYRGGPPTDTQYF. In DNA form, the CDR3 reads TGTGCCAGCAGCTACCGGGGGGGGCCCCCCACAGATACGCAGTATTTT. The whole variable domain, filled in from reference TRBV7-2 and TRBJ2-3, reads GAGVSQSPSNKVTEKGKDVELRCDPISGHTALYWYRQSLGQGLEFLIYFQGNSAPDKSGLPSDRFSAERTGGSVSTLTIQRTQQEDSAVYLCASSYRGGPPTDTQYFGPGTRLTVL.

The CDR3 DNA reads TGTGCCAGCGAGGTCGCAGGGTATCAGCCCCAGCATTTT. Residues: CASEVAGYQPQHF. This rearrangement joins TRBV6-5 to TRBJ1-5; a weak D match, TRBD1 (5 bases). The CDR3 is made up of 13 amino acids. The ends were cut back, 8 bases at V and 5 bases at J, with 13 bases in the middle. CDR1 is MNHEY, CDR2 SVGAGI, per germline.

V is TRBV7-7 and J is TRBJ1-1; a weak D match, TRBD1 (5 bases). The CDR3 is made up of 13 amino acids. The germline CDR1 and CDR2 sequences are SSHAT and FNYEAQ (reference sequence). V gave up 5 bases and J gave up 2 bases, with 9 bases separating them. The CDR3 reads CASSLDSNTEAFF. The CDR3 region has the DNA TGTGCCAGCAGCCTTGACAGTAACACTGAAGCTTTCTTT.

CDR3 in amino acids: CASRPGRGISGNTIYF. DNA for the CDR3: TGTGCCAGCAGACCTGGGCGGGGAATCTCTGGAAACACCATATATTTT. V is TRBV6-6 and J is TRBJ1-3; D is undetermined. Deletions cut 6 bases from V and 0 bases from J, with 15 bases between. Germline assignment: CDR1 MNHNY and CDR2 SVGAGI (reference sequence). The CDR3 is made up of 16 amino acids.

The rearrangement links TRBV11-2 to TRBJ2-1; TRBD2 matches 7 bases. CDR3 length equals 17 residues. Germline CDR1 reads SGHAT; CDR2 reads FQNNGV. V was pared by 1 base and J by 4 bases, with 10 bases of the junction left unmatched. CDR3 region: CASSLVMTSPFYNEQFF. The DNA of the CDR3 is TGTGCCAGCAGCTTAGTTATGACTAGCCCGTTTTACAATGAGCAGTTCTTC.

The chain is built from TRBV3-1 (or the pseudogene TRBV3-2) and TRBJ1-4, with 7 bases identical to TRBD1. V was clipped by 1 base and J by 5 bases; unmatched bases: 1. The germline CDR1 and CDR2 sequences are LGHDT and YNNKEL (reference sequence). The CDR3 runs to 14 residues. The CDR3 nucleotides are TGTGCCAGCAGCCAAGGGACAGGAAATGAAAAACTGTTTTTT. It is translated as CASSQGTGNEKLFF.

The rearrangement joins TRBV7-8 to TRBJ2-3; 8 bases map to TRBD2. Germline values: CDR1 SGHVS, CDR2 FQNEAQ. V lost 8 bases to trimming and J lost 0 bases; unmatched junction nucleotides: 13. This CDR3 spans 17 amino acids. The CDR3 protein is CASAYSRGVSSTDTQYF. The CDR3 bases are TGTGCCAGCGCTTACTCGCGGGGGGTTTCTAGCACAGATACGCAGTATTTT.

As DNA, the CDR3 is TGTGCCAGCAGCCTTAGGCTAGGGGGCAATCAGCCCCAGCATTTT. Amino acid sequence: CASSLRLGGNQPQHF. V is TRBV3-1 (or the pseudogene TRBV3-2) and J is TRBJ1-5, with D perhaps TRBD1 (5 bases). Germline lookup yields CDR1 LGHDT and CDR2 YNNKEL (reference sequence). Trimming removed 4 bases from V and 2 bases from J, with 12 bases in between. This CDR3 has 15 amino acids.

This clone was counted once. Written as DNA, the CDR3 is TGTGCCAGCAGTGAAGCGGCGGGGGGCTTCGGGGAGCTGTTTTTT. Residues: CASSEAAGGFGELFF. V is TRBV2 and J is TRBJ2-2; 8 bases align to TRBD2. This CDR3 is built from 15 residues. J lost 7 bases, V lost 0 bases, and 4 bases had no gene match. Germline V CDR1 and CDR2: SNHLY, FYNNEI. The variable domain in full, with the rest retrieved from reference TRBV2 and TRBJ2-2, is EPEVTQTPSHQVTQMGQEVILRCVPISNHLYFYWYRQILGQKVEFLVSFYNNEISEKSEIFDDQFSVERPDGSNFTLKIRSTKLEDSAMYFCASSEAAGGFGELFFGEGSRLTVL.

This chain connects TRBV5-5 to TRBJ2-7, with 7 bases that match TRBD2. After removal of 4 bases from V and 2 bases from J, the junction contained 6 bases not matched to a gene. Germline CDR1 reads SGHKS; CDR2 reads YYEKEE (reference sequence). CDR3 length equals 14 residues. The DNA of the CDR3 is TGTGCCAGCAGCCCCTGGGGGGGTCCCTACGAGCAGTACTTC. This codes for CASSPWGGPYEQYF. Supplemented by reference TRBV5-5 and TRBJ2-7, the full variable domain reads DAGVTQSPTHLIKTRGQQVTLRCSPISGHKSVSWYQQVLGQGPQFIFQYYEKEERGRGNFPDRFSARQFPNYSSELNVNALLLGDSALYLCASSPWGGPYEQYFGPGTRLTVT.